Reported below is one TCR beta chain. This clone came up once. No antigen is known for it. No base quality values were provided; no much bigger clone lies one nucleotide off. This entry comes from a study of blood T cell repertoires in COVID-19 (dated by TCRdb to 2020 to 2022). Regarding the complete study: The collaborator samples originated in the United States, Italy and Spain and spanned the acute and convalescent phases of COVID-19. The prospective study material was composed of cDNA or gDNA derived from T cells, B-cell-depleted T cells, or PBMCs. Subjects who had been exposed to COVID-19, were actively infected with it, or had recovered from it provided the deeply sampled blood TCRbeta repertoires that made up the dataset. A freely available public database, intended as a resource for researchers studying the immune response to SARS-CoV-2, is where the repertoires were released. The samples were drawn from the first 160 participants of the ongoing ImmuneRACE study and from 1,254 subjects provided by 6 global collaborators. Nearly every sample came with metadata listing a de-identified subject ID, COVID-19 status, age in years and sex. Where available, HLA class I and class II types were obtained from metadata supplied by the sample provider rather than from assay-based typing.

For this chain, trimming is 4 bases at the V end and 7 bases at the J end, and the number of junction bases without a gene match is 2. The CDR1 and CDR2 encoded by the germline V gene are MRHNA and SNTAGT. From cysteine to phenylalanine, the CDR3 is 15 amino acids long. Only the CDR3 DNA is retained, 45 bases long and in frame from the first base. The immunoSEQ Assay, a bias-controlled multiplex PCR, was used to amplify TCRbeta CDR3 regions from genomic DNA. The source study handled its data this way. The number of nucleated cells in each sample was estimated from the amplification of reference gene primers within the assay. To quantify the absolute abundance of each unique TCRbeta CDR3 rearrangement, sequence reads were collapsed and filtered. For each sample, productive Simpson clonality was calculated as the square root of Simpson's diversity index across productive rearrangements. Not all clones reach the TCRdb copy of this immuneACCESS table, which keeps in-frame sequences only. Checked studies attribute under half of the gap to unresolved V genes and leave the rest unexplained. The DNA was the basis for D and trimming; V, J and clone size are from that table. Across this sample there are some 87,000 clones, with approximately 80% seen only once. Roughly 24% of the sample lies in the top ten.

Each collaborating institution followed its own protocols to collect whole blood in K2EDTA tubes. Collaborator samples were shipped for TCRbeta analysis as frozen whole blood, isolated PBMCs, or DNA extracted from either sample type. Study-wide findings and limitations: The amount of clinical and demographic metadata varied by source and participant and was provided uncurated.

Sequenced sample: peripheral blood. This TCR was recovered from a human donor in a cohort sampled during active COVID-19. Recombination connected TRBV6-4 to TRBJ2-1; 15 bases in between match TRBD2. The bases are TGTGCCAGCAGTGGTGGACTAGCGGGGGGGAATGAGCAGTTCTTC. This yields the protein CASSGGLAGGNEQFF.